This T cell receptor beta chain was documented in a study of T cell changes during pregnancy in multiple sclerosis. Only in-frame clones appear in the TCRdb table, and some are missing; sequencing was by immunoSEQ multiplex PCR. This sample has about 68,000 clones, with 90% found just once. Germline-derived CDR1 and CDR2 are SQVTM and ANQGSEA. The CDR3 runs 14 residues. Trimming removed 0 bases from V and 7 bases from J, with 15 bases in between. The specimen comprised peripheral blood, sampled in the third trimester of pregnancy. The source is a female donor with multiple sclerosis, enrolled in a pregnancy study. The J gene is TRBJ1-2, the V gene TRBV29-1; no firm D call. The CDR3 here is CSVEDGMGSSGYTF. CDR3 nucleotide sequence: TGCAGCGTTGAAGACGGGATGGGCTCCAGTGGCTACACCTTC. Drawing the rest from reference TRBV29-1 and TRBJ1-2, the complete variable domain is SAVISQKPSRDICQRGTSLTIQCQVDSQVTMMFWYRQQPGQSLTLIATANQGSEATYESGFVIDKFPISRPNLTFSTLTVSNMSPEDSSIYLCSVEDGMGSSGYTFGSGTRLTVV.